This T cell receptor beta chain was sequenced in a study of T cell responses to AZD1222 COVID-19 vaccine. Overall study: Samples with a second dose at about 4 or about 12 weeks were pooled together.

General study findings and limits: Spike-wide vaccine-associated CD4 TCRs dominated at 160-218 and 743-854. Unmutated variant regions are reportedly targeted by nearly half of spike-specific TCRs. Clonal diversity may have been underestimated in mostly white British donors.

Only in-frame clones appear in the TCRdb table, and some are missing; sequencing was by immunoSEQ multiplex PCR. The table records about 160,000 clones, about 90% of them present only once. CDR1 is SEHNR and CDR2 is FQNEAQ in the germline V gene (reference sequence). This CDR3 is built from 12 residues. Between the trimmed V and J ends, which lost 7 bases and 4 bases, there was a span of 10 bases. This clone was seen just once. Antigen: not known. This clonotype was sampled from an adult in good health. The rearrangement uses TRBV7-9 and TRBJ2-5; D is perhaps TRBD1 or TRBD2 (6 bases each). The material was peripheral blood, obtained on day 0 of AZD1222 vaccination. Here the CDR3 DNA reads TGTGCCAGCAAGGGGGGAAGAGAGACCCAGTACTTC. This translates into CASKGGRETQYF.